This T cell receptor (beta chain) was identified during a study of cytomegalovirus exposure and HLA in healthy donors. Study background: A subsequent analysis stated that the 120 or so validation repertoires were run on the same platform as the approximately 710 first-cohort repertoires. Regarding the study as a whole: A list of more than 150 TCR beta chains associated with cytomegalovirus was given. Reportedly, diagnosis of cytomegalovirus status by the classifier showed high specificity and sensitivity. The tendency of first-cohort TCR clusters to co-occur in the approximately 120 validation repertoires was identified by a subsequent analysis.

Profiling relied on immunoSEQ multiplex PCR, and the TCRdb table lists in-frame clones only, not all of them. This sample has some 180,000 clones, with about 81% found just once. This clone appeared a few times. Its specificity is not known. Sequencing used PBMCs. The sequence was collected from a woman aged 30 to 39 in good health and CMV-seronegative.

The CDR3 DNA reads as TGTGCCATCAGTGAGCCCCACAGGGTTGGTACCTACGAGCAGTACTTC. It translates to CAISEPHRVGTYEQYF. V gene TRBV10-3 combines with J gene TRBJ2-7; the D gene is possibly TRBD1 (6 bases). Looked up from germline, CDR1 is ENHRY and CDR2 is SYGVKD. V was clipped by 2 bases and J by 2 bases, with 16 bases between them. This CDR3 spans 16 amino acids.